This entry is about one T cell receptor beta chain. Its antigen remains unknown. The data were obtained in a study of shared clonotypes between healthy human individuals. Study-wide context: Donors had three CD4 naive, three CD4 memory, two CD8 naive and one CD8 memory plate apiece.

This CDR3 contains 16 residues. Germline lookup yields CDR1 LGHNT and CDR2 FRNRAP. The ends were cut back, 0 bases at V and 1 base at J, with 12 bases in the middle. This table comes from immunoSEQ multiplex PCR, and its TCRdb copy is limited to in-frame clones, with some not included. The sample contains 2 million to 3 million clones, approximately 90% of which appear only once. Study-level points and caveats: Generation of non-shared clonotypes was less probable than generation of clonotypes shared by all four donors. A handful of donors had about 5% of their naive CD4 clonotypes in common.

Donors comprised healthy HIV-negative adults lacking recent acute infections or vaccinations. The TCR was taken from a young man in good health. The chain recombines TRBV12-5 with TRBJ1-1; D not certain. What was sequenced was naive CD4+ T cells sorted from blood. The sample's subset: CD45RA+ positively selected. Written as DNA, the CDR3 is TGTGCTAGTGGTTTGGTACTGCTGGGAAGGAACACTGAAGCTTTCTTT. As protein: CASGLVLLGRNTEAFF.